The 18 T cell receptor beta chains listed next were all sequenced from one sample in a study of blood T cell repertoires in COVID-19. TCRdb's table, derived via immunoSEQ multiplex PCR, lists solely in-frame clones and lacks some. The table records around 220,000 clones, about 88% of them present only once. Sequencing was done on a sample of peripheral blood. The source of these receptors is a middle-aged woman who had recovered from COVID-19.

The sample holds a few counts of this clone. This chain links TRBV5-5 with TRBJ2-7; 11 bases align to TRBD1. With V trimmed by 3 bases and J by 6 bases, 5 bases remained unmatched. Germline-derived CDR1 and CDR2 are SGHKS and YYEKEE (reference sequence). This CDR3 spans 14 amino acids. CDR3 nucleotides: TGTGCCAGCAGCTGGGACAGGGGGGCCCTCGAGCAGTACTTC. The encoded protein is CASSWDRGALEQYF. Full variable domain (rest looked up from reference TRBV5-5 and TRBJ2-7): DAGVTQSPTHLIKTRGQQVTLRCSPISGHKSVSWYQQVLGQGPQFIFQYYEKEERGRGNFPDRFSARQFPNYSSELNVNALLLGDSALYLCASSWDRGALEQYFGPGTRLTVT.

CDR3 DNA: TGTGCCAGCACCTTTGGATCCAGGCAAGAGACCCAGTACTTC. Encoded protein: CASTFGSRQETQYF. This chain links TRBV28 with TRBJ2-5; D is unresolved. The CDR3 has 14 amino acids. Trimming stripped 7 bases from V and 2 bases from J, with 14 bases between. Germline V gene sequence: CDR1 MDHEN, CDR2 SYDVKM. Full variable domain (rest looked up from reference TRBV28 and TRBJ2-5): DVKVTQSSRYLVKRTGEKVFLECVQDMDHENMFWYRQDPGLGLRLIYFSYDVKMKEKGDIPEGYSVSREKKERFSLILESASTNQTSMYLCASTFGSRQETQYFGPGTRLLVL.

The J gene is TRBJ2-1, the V gene TRBV5-4; 12 bases map to TRBD2. The germline CDR1 and CDR2 sequences are SGHNT and YYREEE (reference sequence). This CDR3 has 19 amino acids. Trimming cost V 4 bases and J 0 bases; bases outside gene matches: 11. In nucleotides, the CDR3 is TGTGCCAGCAGCCCTGGACTAGCGGGGACGCGGAGCTCCTACAATGAGCAGTTCTTC. It specifies CASSPGLAGTRSSYNEQFF. Variable domain in full (rest from reference TRBV5-4 and TRBJ2-1): ETGVTQSPTHLIKTRGQQVTLRCSSQSGHNTVSWYQQALGQGPQFIFQYYREEENGRGNFPPRFSGLQFPNYSSELNVNALELDDSALYLCASSPGLAGTRSSYNEQFFGPGTRLTVL.

This rearrangement joins TRBV9 to TRBJ2-1; TRBD2 aligns across 13 bases. Germline assignment: CDR1 SGDLS and CDR2 YYNGEE. V lost 1 base, J lost 5 bases, and 6 bases stayed unmatched. This CDR3 is 17 amino acids long. The CDR3 DNA reads TGTGCCAGCAGCGTAACAGGGACTAGCGGGACTAACAATGAGCAGTTCTTC. Protein sequence: CASSVTGTSGTNNEQFF.

The chain has TRBV2 and TRBJ2-1; no firm D call. There are 12 residues in the CDR3. Germline V gene lookup returns CDR1 SNHLY and CDR2 FYNNEI. The germline V and J ends were trimmed by 6 bases and 4 bases, with 7 bases remaining between them. This chain's CDR3 is CASSPRYNEQFF. The CDR3 region has the DNA TGTGCCAGCAGCCCCCGGTACAATGAGCAGTTCTTC.

The chain couples TRBV7-8 to TRBJ2-1; D is perhaps TRBD1 (5 bases). Germline CDR1 and CDR2: SGHVS and FQNEAQ. The V gene lost 5 bases and the J gene lost 5 bases, with 22 bases spanning the gap. There are 17 residues in the CDR3. The CDR3 region is CASSHRTVEKRDNEQFF. In DNA form, the CDR3 reads TGTGCCAGCAGCCACAGGACGGTGGAAAAAAGAGACAATGAGCAGTTCTTC. The full variable domain, rest sourced from reference TRBV7-8 and TRBJ2-1, is GAGVSQSPRYKVAKRGQDVALRCDPISGHVSLFWYQQALGQGPEFLTYFQNEAQLDKSGLPSDRFFAERPEGSVSTLKIQRTQQEDSAVYLCASSHRTVEKRDNEQFFGPGTRLTVL.

This chain joins TRBV12-5 and TRBJ2-1, with 7 bases identical to TRBD2. Germline V CDR1 and CDR2: LGHNT, FRNRAP. V lost 6 bases and J lost 5; bases outside the gene matches: 13. This CDR3 has 16 residues. CDR3 DNA sequence: TGTGCTAGTGGGACTCCCAGCGGGACTGGAGACAATGAGCAGTTCTTC. Its translation: CASGTPSGTGDNEQFF.

The V call is TRBV9, the J call TRBJ1-1, with D uncertain. V was clipped by 1 base and J by 0 bases, with 4 bases between them. The length of the CDR3 is 13 residues. From germline, CDR1 is SGDLS and CDR2 YYNGEE. CDR3 protein: CASSVNMNTEAFF. In nucleotides, the CDR3 is TGTGCCAGCAGCGTAAACATGAACACTGAAGCTTTCTTT.

The rearrangement links TRBV4-1 to TRBJ2-3, with TRBD2 identical over 12 bases. Germline CDR1 and CDR2: MGHRA and YSYEKL. V trimming: 4 bases; J trimming: 6 bases; junction bases outside the gene matches: 14. The CDR3 covers 18 residues. CDR3 in amino acids: CASSPKDKRLAGEDTQYF. CDR3 DNA sequence: TGCGCCAGCAGCCCAAAGGACAAGAGACTAGCGGGAGAGGATACGCAGTATTTT.

The J gene is TRBJ2-7, the V gene TRBV4-2, with unresolved D. This CDR3 region has 14 residues. Germline assignment: CDR1 LGHNA and CDR2 YNFKEQ. Trimming pared 0 bases from V and 0 bases from J, leaving 6 bases between. The CDR3 DNA sequence: TGTGCCAGCAGCCAAGAGGTTAGCTCCTACGAGCAGTACTTC. This gives the protein CASSQEVSSYEQYF.

This clone was recorded a few times. The chain combines TRBV19 with TRBJ1-5; weak D call: TRBD1 (5 bases). Germline V gene lookup returns CDR1 LNHDA and CDR2 SQIVND (reference sequence). CDR3 length equals 14 residues. The V end lost 7 bases, the J end lost 2 bases, and 12 bases lay between the germline ends. CDR3 nucleotide sequence: TGTGCCAGTATGGCCACGGGGGGCAATCAGCCCCAGCATTTT. Its translation is CASMATGGNQPQHF.

The chain recombines TRBV19 with TRBJ2-1; TRBD1 aligns across 9 bases. This CDR3 has 14 amino acids. CDR1 and CDR2 from the germline V gene are LNHDA and SQIVND (reference sequence). The junction had 6 bases not matched to a gene; V was cut back by 5 bases and J by 7 bases. The CDR3 loop reads CASSPGQGWNEQFF. The CDR3 DNA is TGTGCCAGTAGTCCCGGACAGGGGTGGAATGAGCAGTTCTTC.

The chain carries TRBV5-6 and TRBJ2-5, with 8 bases aligning to TRBD1. V was clipped by 4 bases and J by 5 bases; unmatched bases: 13. Germline-derived CDR1 and CDR2 are SGHDT and YYEEEE. The CDR3 spans 16 residues. CDR3 sequence reads: CASSATPRGRRETQYF. The CDR3 nucleotides are TGTGCCAGCAGCGCCACACCCAGGGGGCGGCGGGAGACCCAGTACTTC.

The gene calls are TRBV19 and TRBJ1-5; 7 bases are a match to TRBD1. Per germline, CDR1 LNHDA and CDR2 SQIVND (reference sequence). This CDR3 has 16 amino acids. V dropped 7 bases and J dropped 6; count of bases not matched to a gene: 15. The CDR3 DNA follows: TGTGCCAGTACCACCGGGACAGATCGCTTCGTTCAGCCCCAGCATTTT. Translated: CASTTGTDRFVQPQHF.

The chain joins TRBV18 to TRBJ2-5, with TRBD1 identical over 9 bases. Germline lookup yields CDR1 KGHSH and CDR2 LQKENI. This CDR3 region has 14 residues. Trimming took 3 bases from V and 5 from J; bases not matched to a gene: 4. The CDR3 nucleotides are TGTGCCAGCTCACCCTGGACAGGGGAGGAGACCCAGTACTTC. Its protein is CASSPWTGEETQYF.

For the CDR3, the DNA is TGTGCCAGTAGTCCACTTGGACAGGGAGGGTACGAGCAGTACTTC. Protein product: CASSPLGQGGYEQYF. The chain recombines TRBV19 with TRBJ2-7, with D possibly TRBD1 on 8 matching bases. Germline-derived CDR1 and CDR2 are LNHDA and SQIVND (reference sequence). Between the trimmed V and J ends, which lost 5 bases and 4 bases, there was a span of 18 bases. The CDR3 consists of 15 residues.

In this sample, this clone turned up once. The chain joins TRBV7-9 to TRBJ1-2; D not resolved. Germline V gene lookup returns CDR1 SEHNR and CDR2 FQNEAQ (reference sequence). The CDR3 loop spans 14 amino acids. V was shortened by 5 bases and J by 6 bases, with 16 bases between the two germline ends. Here the CDR3 DNA reads TGTGCCAGCAGCGCTAGCCCCCTCAGTCATGGCTACACCTTC. It encodes CASSASPLSHGYTF.

DNA of the CDR3: TGTGCCAGCAGCTTACAGGGACAGGGCATAGGGCCCCAGCATTTT. This translates into CASSLQGQGIGPQHF. The J gene is TRBJ1-5, the V gene TRBV7-2; TRBD1 aligns across 9 bases. V dropped 2 bases and J dropped 9; count of bases not matched to a gene: 8. Germline CDR1 reads SGHTA; CDR2 reads FQGNSA. CDR3 size: 15 residues.